This T cell receptor beta chain is drawn from a study of T cell responses to AZD1222 COVID-19 vaccine. Regarding this clone: Its antigen is undetermined. The same CDR3 is also encoded by other DNA sequences in this sample.

Profiling relied on immunoSEQ multiplex PCR, and the TCRdb table lists in-frame clones only, not all of them. The sample lists approximately 150,000 clones, approximately 90% occurring once. Germline V gene data show CDR1 as GTSNPN and CDR2 as SVGIG (reference sequence). V was cut by 0 bases and J by 9 bases, with 12 bases left in between. CDR3 length equals 13 residues. Findings and caveats of the study: After two AZD1222 doses, spike-specific TCR breadth and depth rose versus day 0. Without day 14 samples, only post-peak T cell repertoires were studied.

This chain uses TRBV30 with TRBJ2-1; no clear D gene. The sequence came from an adult in good health. The specimen comprised peripheral blood, sampled on day 0 of AZD1222 vaccination. The CDR3 sequence: CAWSVRSSGEQFF. DNA of the CDR3: TGTGCCTGGAGTGTAAGGAGCTCCGGTGAGCAGTTCTTC.